Below are 10 T cell receptor beta chains sequenced from a single sample in a study of CD8 T cells in ankylosing spondylitis. TCRdb used MiXCR to reprocess the 5' RACE reads, holding one entry per CDR3 protein. The data hold approximately 540,000 distinct CDR3 sequences, with roughly 13% observed a single time. General study points: Several highly homologous variants made up a TCR beta motif, and this motif appeared characteristic of ankylosing spondylitis blood.

Their target antigens are unknown. The sample consisted of blood, either unsorted or a sorted T cell fraction (not recorded which). These receptor sequences come from a male donor with ankylosing spondylitis.

The rearrangement joins TRBV29-1 to TRBJ2-7; 12 nucleotides agree with TRBD2. The CDR3 runs to 13 residues. The germline V gene has CDR1 SQVTM and CDR2 ANQGSEA. V was clipped by 4 bases and J by 5 bases; unmatched bases: 3. The CDR3 protein is CSVGTSGVHEQYF. Written as DNA, the CDR3 is TGCAGCGTTGGGACTAGCGGGGTCCACGAGCAGTACTTC.

The chain's CDR3 is CASSLKVVVRQIITDTQYF. The CDR3 DNA reads as TGTGCCAGCAGCCTCAAGGTGGTTGTGAGACAGATCATCACAGATACGCAGTATTTT. The rearrangement joins TRBV4-2 to TRBJ2-3; the D gene is possibly TRBD1 (5 bases). The CDR3 is 19 residues long. Deletions cut 4 bases from V and 2 bases from J, with 25 bases between. The germline CDR1 and CDR2 sequences are LGHNA and YNFKEQ.

In its sample, this clonotype was seen many times. This chain connects TRBV7-9 to TRBJ2-7; D not resolved. The CDR3 covers 14 residues. V lost 5 bases, J lost 12 bases, and 23 bases lay in between. Germline V lookup: CDR1 SEHNR, CDR2 FQNEAQ (reference sequence). The CDR3 bases are TGTGCCAGCAGCCCAATCGGTCAGCCGACGAGTTTGTACGTC. It translates to CASSPIGQPTSLYV.

This sequence joins TRBV10-3 and TRBJ2-1, with 14 bases lining up with TRBD2. The V segment lost 5 bases and the J segment 10 bases; nucleotides outside the gene matches: 7. The CDR3 extends over 15 amino acids. Looked up from germline, CDR1 is ENHRY and CDR2 is SYGVKD. This CDR3 is CAISTGTSGRREQFF. Written as DNA, the CDR3 is TGTGCCATCAGTACCGGGACTAGCGGGAGACGGGAGCAGTTCTTC.

This clonotype showed up many times. The genes are TRBV5-1 and TRBJ2-3; a weak D match, TRBD1 (5 bases). This CDR3 contains 14 residues. With 4 bases removed from V and 1 base from J, the gap between germline ends came to 10 bases. CDR1 and CDR2 from the germline V gene are SGHRS and YFSETQ. Here the CDR3 reads CASSRDRGTDTQYF. The CDR3 DNA reads as TGCGCCAGCAGCCGCGACAGAGGCACAGATACGCAGTATTTT.

This clonotype has more than one count but fewer than ten. The V gene is TRBV7-9, the J gene TRBJ2-7; no reliable D call. This CDR3 comprises 12 residues. The germline CDR1 and CDR2 sequences are SEHNR and FQNEAQ (reference sequence). Trimming shortened V by 2 bases and J by 8 bases, and 10 bases separated the two germline ends. CDR3 amino acids: CASSLLATQQYF. The CDR3 bases are TGTGCCAGCAGCTTACTTGCGACTCAGCAGTACTTC.

In its sample, this clonotype was seen a few times. The V and J genes are TRBV20-1 and TRBJ2-3; possibly TRBD2 for D (5 bases). Germline lookup yields CDR1 DFQATT and CDR2 SNEGSKA (reference sequence). The germline V and J ends were trimmed by 4 bases and 8 bases, with 25 bases remaining between them. This CDR3 is built from 16 residues. CDR3 sequence reads: CSAIHQRSPGSGTQYF. DNA for the CDR3: TGCAGTGCTATACATCAGCGGAGTCCTGGATCGGGTACGCAGTATTTT.

This chain joins TRBV5-6 and TRBJ1-5; 9 bases align to TRBD1. The CDR3 runs 14 residues. Germline CDR1 and CDR2: SGHDT and YYEEEE. V shed 6 bases, J shed 7 bases, and the junction held 8 bases outside the gene matches. The CDR3 reads CASTVQGARQPQHF. CDR3 sequence (DNA): TGTGCCAGCACCGTACAGGGGGCAAGGCAGCCCCAGCATTTT.

The chain combines TRBV7-2 with TRBJ1-4, with TRBD1 matching 10 bases. The CDR3 is made up of 16 amino acids. Germline V CDR1 and CDR2: SGHTA, FQGNSA. Trimming took 3 bases from V and 13 from J; bases not matched to a gene: 14. As DNA, the CDR3 is TGTGCCAGCAGCTTGGGACGACAGGGGGCGCGTAGAGGACTGTTTTTT. Its protein product is CASSLGRQGARRGLFF.

This rearrangement joins TRBV11-2 to TRBJ2-3; the match to TRBD2 covers 10 bases. This CDR3 contains 15 residues. Germline V lookup: CDR1 SGHAT, CDR2 FQNNGV. Germline trimming cut 1 base from V and 8 bases from J; bases unmatched to any gene: 6. The CDR3 here is CASSLVSSGSGTQYF. Here the CDR3 DNA reads TGTGCCAGCAGCTTAGTGTCTAGCGGGAGTGGTACGCAGTATTTT.